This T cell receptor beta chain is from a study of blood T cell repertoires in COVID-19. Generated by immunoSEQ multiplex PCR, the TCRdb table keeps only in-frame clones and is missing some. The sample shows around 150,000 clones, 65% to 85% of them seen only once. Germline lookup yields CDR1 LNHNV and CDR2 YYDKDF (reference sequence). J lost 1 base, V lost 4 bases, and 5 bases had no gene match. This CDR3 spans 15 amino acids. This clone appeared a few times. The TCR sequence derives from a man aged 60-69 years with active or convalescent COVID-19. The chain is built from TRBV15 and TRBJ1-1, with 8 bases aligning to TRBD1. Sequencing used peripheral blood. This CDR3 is CATSTLGTGNTEAFF. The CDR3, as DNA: TGTGCCACCAGCACGCTCGGGACAGGGAACACTGAAGCTTTCTTT.